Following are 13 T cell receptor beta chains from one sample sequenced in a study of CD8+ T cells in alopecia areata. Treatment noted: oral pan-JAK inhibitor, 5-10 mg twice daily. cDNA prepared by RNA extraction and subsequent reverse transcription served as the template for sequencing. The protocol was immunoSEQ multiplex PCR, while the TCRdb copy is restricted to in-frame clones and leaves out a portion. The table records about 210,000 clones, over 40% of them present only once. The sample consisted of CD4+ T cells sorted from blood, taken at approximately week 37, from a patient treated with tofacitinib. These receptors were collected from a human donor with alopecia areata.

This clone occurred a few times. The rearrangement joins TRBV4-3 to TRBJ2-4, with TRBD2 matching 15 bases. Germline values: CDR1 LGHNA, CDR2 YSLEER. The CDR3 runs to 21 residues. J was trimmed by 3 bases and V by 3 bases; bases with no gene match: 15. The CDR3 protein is CASSHASNPGLAGGGKNIQYF. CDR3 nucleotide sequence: TGCGCCAGCAGCCACGCCTCAAACCCCGGACTAGCGGGAGGGGGCAAAAACATTCAGTACTTC.

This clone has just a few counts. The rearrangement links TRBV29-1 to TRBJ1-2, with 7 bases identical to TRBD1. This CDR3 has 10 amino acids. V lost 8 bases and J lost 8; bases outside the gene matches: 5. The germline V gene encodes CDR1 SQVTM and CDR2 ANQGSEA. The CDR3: CSSDRDGYTF. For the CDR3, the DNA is TGCAGCTCCGACAGGGACGGCTACACCTTC.

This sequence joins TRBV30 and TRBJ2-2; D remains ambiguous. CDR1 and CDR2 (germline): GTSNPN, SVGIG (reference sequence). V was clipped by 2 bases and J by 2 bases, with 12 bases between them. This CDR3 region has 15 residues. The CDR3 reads CAWSIRRVNTGELFF. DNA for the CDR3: TGTGCCTGGAGTATTAGGCGAGTAAACACCGGGGAGCTGTTTTTT.

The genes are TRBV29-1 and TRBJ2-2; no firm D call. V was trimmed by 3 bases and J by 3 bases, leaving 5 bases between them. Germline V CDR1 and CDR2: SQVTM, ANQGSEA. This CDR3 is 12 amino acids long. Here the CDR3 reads CSVDGHTGELFF. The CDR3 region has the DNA TGCAGCGTTGACGGACACACCGGGGAGCTGTTTTTT.

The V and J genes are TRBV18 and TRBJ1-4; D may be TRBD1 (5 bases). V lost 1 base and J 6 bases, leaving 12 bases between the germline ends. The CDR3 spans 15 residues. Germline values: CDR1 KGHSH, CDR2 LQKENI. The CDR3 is CASSPLVGVDEKLFF. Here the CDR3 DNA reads TGTGCCAGCTCACCACTGGTAGGGGTCGATGAAAAACTGTTTTTT.

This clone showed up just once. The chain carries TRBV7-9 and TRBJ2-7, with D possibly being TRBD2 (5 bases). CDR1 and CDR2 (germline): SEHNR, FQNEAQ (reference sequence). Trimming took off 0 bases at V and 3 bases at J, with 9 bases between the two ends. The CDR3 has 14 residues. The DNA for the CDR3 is TGTGCCAGCAGCTTAGCCGGGATTATCTACGAGCAGTACTTC. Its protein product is CASSLAGIIYEQYF.

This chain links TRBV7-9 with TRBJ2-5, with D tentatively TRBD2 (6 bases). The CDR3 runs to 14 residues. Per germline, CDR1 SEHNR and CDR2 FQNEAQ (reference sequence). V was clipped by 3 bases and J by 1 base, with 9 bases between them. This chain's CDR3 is CASSFRRAQETQYF. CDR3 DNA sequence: TGTGCCAGCAGCTTTCGGAGGGCCCAAGAGACCCAGTACTTC.

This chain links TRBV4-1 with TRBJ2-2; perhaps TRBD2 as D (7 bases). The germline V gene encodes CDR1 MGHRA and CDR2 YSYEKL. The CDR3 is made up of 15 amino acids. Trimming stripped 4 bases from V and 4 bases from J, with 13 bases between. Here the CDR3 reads CASSRRGGGTGELFF. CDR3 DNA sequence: TGCGCCAGCAGCCGCAGGGGAGGGGGCACCGGGGAGCTGTTTTTT.

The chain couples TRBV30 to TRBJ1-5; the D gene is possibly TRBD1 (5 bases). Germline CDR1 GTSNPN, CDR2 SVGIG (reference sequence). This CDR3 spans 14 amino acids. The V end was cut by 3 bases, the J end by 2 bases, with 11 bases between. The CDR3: CAWSRGPRNQPQHF. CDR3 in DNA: TGTGCCTGGAGCCGGGGACCGCGCAATCAGCCCCAGCATTTT.

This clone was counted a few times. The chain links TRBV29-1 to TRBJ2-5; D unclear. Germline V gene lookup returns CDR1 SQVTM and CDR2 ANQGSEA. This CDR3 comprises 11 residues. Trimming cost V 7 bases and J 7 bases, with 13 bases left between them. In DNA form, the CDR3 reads TGCAGCGCCACAGAGTCCGCGACCCAGTACTTC. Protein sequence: CSATESATQYF.

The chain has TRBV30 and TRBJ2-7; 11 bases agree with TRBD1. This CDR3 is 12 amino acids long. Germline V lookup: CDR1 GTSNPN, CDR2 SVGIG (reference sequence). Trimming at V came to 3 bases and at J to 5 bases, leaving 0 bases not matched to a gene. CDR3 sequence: CAWRGQGDEQYF. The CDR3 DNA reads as TGTGCCTGGAGGGGACAGGGGGACGAGCAGTACTTC. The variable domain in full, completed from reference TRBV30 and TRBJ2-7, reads SQTIHQWPATLVQPVGSPLSLECTVEGTSNPNLYWYRQAAGRGLQLLFYSVGIGQISSEVPQNLSASRPQDRQFILSSKKLLLSDSGFYLCAWRGQGDEQYFGPGTRLTVT.

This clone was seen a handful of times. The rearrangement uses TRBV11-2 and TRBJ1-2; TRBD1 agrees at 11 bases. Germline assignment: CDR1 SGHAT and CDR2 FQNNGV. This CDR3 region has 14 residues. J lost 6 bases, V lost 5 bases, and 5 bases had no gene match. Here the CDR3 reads CASSTGQGANGYTF. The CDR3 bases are TGTGCCAGCAGCACCGGACAGGGGGCTAATGGCTACACCTTC.

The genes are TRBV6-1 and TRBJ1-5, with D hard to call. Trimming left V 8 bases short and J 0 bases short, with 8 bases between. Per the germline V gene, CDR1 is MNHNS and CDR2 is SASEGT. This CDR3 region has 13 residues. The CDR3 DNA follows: TGTGCCAGCGGGTTCAGTAGCAATCAGCCCCAGCATTTT. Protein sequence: CASGFSSNQPQHF.